The rows below give T cell receptor beta chains drawn from one sample of a study of cytomegalovirus exposure and HLA in healthy donors. Only in-frame clones appear in the TCRdb table, and some are missing; sequencing was by immunoSEQ multiplex PCR. Of some 170,000 clones in the sample, more than 75% were seen once. Input material: PBMCs. These receptors were taken from a man between 18 and 29 years old in good health and CMV-seropositive. The CDR3 runs from the conserved cysteine through the conserved F or W. The order of the fields is J gene, clone size, V gene, D gene, CDR3 DNA, CDR3 protein. D genes are given only for firm matches. Expanded clones get a size class; other rows say once, few or many, or leave the size out.

TRBJ2-2 | . | TRBV9 | . | TGTGCCAGCAGCCTCCGGAACACCGGGGAGCTGTTTTTT | CASSLRNTGELFF
TRBJ2-5 | . | TRBV5-1 | . | TGCGCCAGCAGATCGGGACTTCAAGAGACCCAGTACTTC | CASRSGLQETQYF
TRBJ2-7 | . | TRBV7-9 | TRBD2 | TGTGCCAGCAGCTTAGGGGAGGGCGGTGAGCAGTACTTC | CASSLGEGGEQYF
TRBJ2-7 | few | TRBV10-1 | . | TGCGCCAGCACCCCTGACGAGCAGTACTTC | CASTPDEQYF
TRBJ1-5 | . | TRBV10-3 | TRBD1 | TGTGCCATCAAGGGGGACAGTTATAGCAATCAGCCCCAGCATTTT | CAIKGDSYSNQPQHF
TRBJ1-1 | . | TRBV4-3 | . | TGCGCCAGCAGCCAAGACGGAGGCACTGAAGCTTTCTTT | CASSQDGGTEAFF
TRBJ2-1 | . | TRBV29-1 | TRBD1 | TGCAGCGTTGATGGGACCCGGGACAGGCCGAACTCCTACAATGAGCAGTTCTTC | CSVDGTRDRPNSYNEQFF
TRBJ1-5 | . | TRBV28 | . | TGTGCCAGCAGTTTGGGAGGGGCAGGGGATCAGCCCCAGCATTTT | CASSLGGAGDQPQHF
TRBJ2-1 | . | TRBV5-4 | . | TGTGCCAGCAGGAAACAGGGTTCCGATGAGCAGTTCTTC | CASRKQGSDEQFF
TRBJ2-3 | once | TRBV7-2 | . | TGTGCCAGCAGCCGTCTCTGGGGGGCAGATACGCAGTATTTT | CASSRLWGADTQYF
TRBJ2-1 | . | TRBV5-1 | . | TGCGCCAGCAGCTTAGGGGGGGCTGATGAGCAGTTCTTC | CASSLGGADEQFF
TRBJ2-2 | . | TRBV19 | TRBD1 | TGTGCCAGCACGGACAGGGGGAACACCGGGGAGCTGTTTTTT | CASTDRGNTGELFF
TRBJ2-1 | . | TRBV7-9 | TRBD1 | TGTGCCACCAGGGGGTCCATCCAAGGGGTTCAACACAATGAGCAGTTCTTC | CATRGSIQGVQHNEQFF
TRBJ2-7 | . | TRBV5-1 | TRBD2 | TGCGCCAGCTCCCTGGGAGGGTACGAGCAGTACTTC | CASSLGGYEQYF
TRBJ1-1 | . | TRBV5-4 | TRBD1 | TGTGCCAGCAGCACAGGGGTCACTGAAGCTTTCTTT | CASSTGVTEAFF
TRBJ2-3 | . | TRBV14 | . | TGTGCCAGCAGCCGGGACTCGAATACGCAGTATTTT | CASSRDSNTQYF
TRBJ2-7 | . | TRBV6-5 | . | TGTGCCAGCAGCCCATTGGGGCACTACGAGCAGTACTTC | CASSPLGHYEQYF
TRBJ2-5 | . | TRBV7-2 | TRBD2 | TGTGCCAGCAGCCTGGGACTAGCCCAAGAGACCCAGTACTTC | CASSLGLAQETQYF
TRBJ2-7 | . | TRBV11-2 | . | TGTGCCAGCAGCTTAGTGTCTGAGGGCCTCCCCGAGCAGTACTTC | CASSLVSEGLPEQYF
TRBJ1-2 | . | TRBV29-1 | . | TGCAGCGTTGACATCGGGGTTGGTAACTATGGCTACACCTTC | CSVDIGVGNYGYTF